What follows describes a single T cell receptor beta chain. The data were obtained in a study of PD-L1 blockade in urothelial cancer. Overall study: About 90% of the roughly 29 patients were males with bladder-origin urothelial cancer. Patients previously received 0 to 3 chemotherapy regimens. After treatment start, blood was analyzed at 3 weeks (second dose) and at 6 weeks.

V was clipped by 6 bases and J by 0 bases, with 12 bases between them. This CDR3 has 15 residues. In germline, CDR1 is ENHRY, CDR2 SYGVKD. The protocol was immunoSEQ multiplex PCR, while the TCRdb copy is restricted to in-frame clones and leaves out a portion. The sample consists of tens of thousands of clones, more than 75% of them appearing once. This clonotype was obtained from a man over 45 with urothelial cancer. This sequence joins TRBV10-3 and TRBJ1-3; TRBD1 might be the D (5 bases). The sample in question was PBMCs, obtained around atezolizumab (anti-PD-L1) treatment. CDR3 region: CAISGDSSSGNTIYF. CDR3 DNA sequence: TGTGCCATCAGCGGGGACTCAAGCTCTGGAAACACCATATATTTT.